The 21 T cell receptor beta chains in this list originate from one sample, sequenced in a study of blood T cell repertoires in COVID-19. Produced via immunoSEQ multiplex PCR; TCRdb's table is partial and in-frame only. The profile shows fewer than 250,000 clones, roughly 84% of them singletons. The sequencing sample was made of PBMCs or T cells enriched from blood (not recorded which). The receptors shown here come from a man aged 25-45 years in a cohort exposed to, infected with or recovered from COVID-19 (not recorded which).

This sequence joins TRBV5-4 and TRBJ2-7; D is undetermined. Germline V gene data show CDR1 as SGHNT and CDR2 as YYREEE (reference sequence). The CDR3 is 12 amino acids. V lost 0 bases and J lost 6, with 7 bases in between. In DNA form, the CDR3 reads TGTGCCAGCAGCTTGGATCACTTCGAGCAGTACTTC. It encodes CASSLDHFEQYF.

The chain couples TRBV28 to TRBJ2-5, with TRBD2 matching 7 bases. Trimming removed 11 bases from V and 2 bases from J; junction bases left unmatched: 11. The V gene's germline CDR1 is MDHEN and CDR2 SYDVKM. CDR3 size: 14 residues. The CDR3 sequence: CASLSWGGQETQYF. The CDR3 DNA reads TGTGCCTCCCTTTCCTGGGGGGGACAAGAGACCCAGTACTTC.

The sample holds one count of this clone. This CDR3 reads CASSPGSWSNQPQHF. The CDR3 coding sequence is TGCGCCAGCAGCCCGGGGAGTTGGAGCAATCAGCCCCAGCATTTT. The chain combines TRBV4-1 with TRBJ1-5; D gene ambiguous. This CDR3 has 15 amino acids. The V end lost 4 bases, the J end lost 1 base, and 11 bases lay between the germline ends. CDR1 and CDR2 (germline): MGHRA, YSYEKL.

The chain carries TRBV2 and TRBJ2-2; TRBD2 matches 12 bases. CDR1 is SNHLY and CDR2 is FYNNEI in the germline V gene. This CDR3 region has 15 residues. The ends lost 6 bases at V and 8 bases at J; junction bases unmatched: 7. The CDR3 reads CASRENGLAGGELFF. In DNA form, the CDR3 reads TGTGCCAGCAGAGAAAACGGACTAGCGGGAGGGGAGCTGTTTTTT. Full variable domain (remainder filled in from reference TRBV2 and TRBJ2-2): EPEVTQTPSHQVTQMGQEVILRCVPISNHLYFYWYRQILGQKVEFLVSFYNNEISEKSEIFDDQFSVERPDGSNFTLKIRSTKLEDSAMYFCASRENGLAGGELFFGEGSRLTVL.

The chain links TRBV7-3 to TRBJ2-1, with 11 bases matching TRBD2. The CDR3 runs to 16 residues. CDR1 and CDR2 from the germline V gene are SGHTA and FQGTGA. The V gene end was trimmed by 5 bases and the J gene end by 5 bases; junction bases not matched to a gene: 8. The CDR3 protein is CASSPIGTSGNNEQFF. The CDR3 bases are TGTGCCAGCAGCCCGATCGGGACTAGCGGAAACAATGAGCAGTTCTTC.

V gene TRBV4-2 combines with J gene TRBJ2-3, with 12 bases matching TRBD2. The germline CDR1 and CDR2 sequences are LGHNA and YNFKEQ. The CDR3 runs 18 residues. With V trimmed by 1 base and J by 0 bases, 5 bases remained unmatched. CDR3 protein: CASSQGSGTSGSTDTQYF. CDR3 DNA: TGTGCCAGCAGCCAAGGATCCGGGACTAGCGGGAGCACAGATACGCAGTATTTT.

The chain employs TRBV12-3 or TRBV12-4 and TRBJ2-7; 7 nucleotides line up with TRBD2. With V trimmed by 7 bases and J by 2 bases, 2 bases remained unmatched. The CDR3 is 12 amino acids. CDR3 sequence reads: CASMGGAYEQYF. The CDR3 DNA reads as TGTGCCAGCATGGGGGGGGCCTACGAGCAGTACTTC.

The V gene is TRBV27, the J gene TRBJ2-1; D perhaps matches TRBD2 (6 bases). The V end lost 5 bases, the J end lost 4 bases, and 15 bases lay between the germline ends. There are 15 residues in the CDR3. In germline, CDR1 is MNHEY, CDR2 SMNVEV (reference sequence). CDR3 nucleotide sequence: TGTGCCAGCAGTATGACTAGATCATCTTACAATGAGCAGTTCTTC. As protein: CASSMTRSSYNEQFF.

The chain joins TRBV29-1 to TRBJ1-1; 7 nucleotides match TRBD1. V lost 6 bases to trimming and J lost 2 bases; unmatched junction nucleotides: 3. CDR3 length: 12 amino acids. The germline V gene has CDR1 SQVTM and CDR2 ANQGSEA. In DNA, the CDR3 is TGCAGCGTCGGGACAGTTAACACTGAAGCTTTCTTT. This codes for CSVGTVNTEAFF. Based on the CDR3 plus reference TRBV29-1 and TRBJ1-1, the full variable domain is SAVISQKPSRDICQRGTSLTIQCQVDSQVTMMFWYRQQPGQSLTLIATANQGSEATYESGFVIDKFPISRPNLTFSTLTVSNMSPEDSSIYLCSVGTVNTEAFFGQGTRLTVV.

This clone was counted only a few times. This rearrangement joins TRBV5-1 to TRBJ2-1; 12 bases are a match to TRBD2. The CDR3 has 15 residues. The ends lost 3 bases at V and 3 bases at J; junction bases unmatched: 1. The germline CDR1 and CDR2 sequences are SGHRS and YFSETQ. The CDR3 coding sequence is TGCGCCAGCAGCTGGACTAGCGGGGTCTACAATGAGCAGTTCTTC. The encoded protein is CASSWTSGVYNEQFF.

This rearrangement joins TRBV27 to TRBJ2-5; 8 bases are a match to TRBD2. The CDR3 covers 15 residues. The V gene end was trimmed by 8 bases and the J gene end by 4 bases; junction bases not matched to a gene: 12. Germline V lookup: CDR1 MNHEY, CDR2 SMNVEV (reference sequence). For the CDR3, the DNA is TGTGCCAGCGCCACTAGCGGTCAGCCGAGAGAGACCCAGTACTTC. This gives the protein CASATSGQPRETQYF.

This clone has just one count. The chain combines TRBV14 with TRBJ1-1; D is unresolved. The germline V and J ends were trimmed by 3 bases and 4 bases, with 6 bases remaining between them. The CDR3 spans 12 residues. CDR1 and CDR2 (germline): SGHDN, FVKESK. CDR3 coding DNA: TGTGCCAGCAGCCACATTAGCACTGAAGCTTTCTTT. It encodes CASSHISTEAFF.

J is TRBJ2-1 and V is TRBV24-1, with 9 bases matching TRBD1. CDR3 size: 13 residues. Germline CDR1 reads KGHDR; CDR2 reads SFDVKD. V was pared by 3 bases and J by 15 bases, with 8 bases of the junction left unmatched. The CDR3 nucleotides are TGTGCCACCAGTGATGGACAGGGGCTCAAAAGGTTCTTC. It encodes CATSDGQGLKRFF.

This chain uses TRBV9 with TRBJ2-1; TRBD1 aligns across 8 bases. The CDR3 consists of 16 residues. The V and J ends lost 1 base and 3 bases, in that order; junction bases with no gene match: 6. Looked up from germline, CDR1 is SGDLS and CDR2 is YYNGEE. The CDR3 here is CASSVISGQGYNEQFF. CDR3 in DNA: TGTGCCAGCAGCGTAATCAGCGGACAGGGCTACAATGAGCAGTTCTTC.

The sample holds one count of this clone. The chain employs TRBV24-1 and TRBJ2-6, with 7 bases lining up with TRBD1. CDR1 is KGHDR and CDR2 is SFDVKD in the germline V gene. Trimming removed 6 bases from V and 0 bases from J; junction bases left unmatched: 1. The CDR3 length is 15 residues. CDR3 residues: CATSSGGSGANVLTF. CDR3 in DNA: TGTGCCACCAGTTCAGGGGGCTCTGGGGCCAACGTCCTGACTTTC.

This sequence joins TRBV19 and TRBJ1-1; 11 bases align to TRBD1. Germline assignment: CDR1 LNHDA and CDR2 SQIVND (reference sequence). The V and J ends lost 5 bases and 4 bases, in that order; junction bases with no gene match: 9. CDR3 length: 16 amino acids. CDR3 amino acids: CASSYSTGTGGTEAFF. CDR3 bases: TGTGCCAGTAGTTACTCCACCGGGACAGGGGGCACTGAAGCTTTCTTT.

The gene calls are TRBV7-2 and TRBJ1-6; D is ambiguous. In germline, CDR1 is SGHTA, CDR2 FQGNSA. This CDR3 is 14 amino acids long. Trimming took off 2 bases at V and 10 bases at J, with 12 bases between the two ends. CDR3 in amino acids: CASSLNFVRSPLHF. DNA of the CDR3: TGTGCCAGCAGCTTAAATTTCGTGAGGTCACCCCTCCACTTT.

The V call is TRBV7-9, the J call TRBJ1-2; unclear D gene. Germline V gene lookup returns CDR1 SEHNR and CDR2 FQNEAQ (reference sequence). This CDR3 has 17 residues. Trimming shortened V by 4 bases and J by 2 bases, and 20 bases separated the two germline ends. The CDR3, as DNA: TGTGCCAGCAGCTACACACCAGCCACGAGAGGAAACTATGGCTACACCTTC. Translating gives CASSYTPATRGNYGYTF.

The chain carries TRBV15 and TRBJ1-3; TRBD1 aligns across 7 bases. V gave up 5 bases and J gave up 8 bases; unmatched junction bases: 12. This CDR3 region has 15 residues. The germline CDR1 and CDR2 sequences are LNHNV and YYDKDF (reference sequence). CDR3 sequence reads: CATSAWGQPEDTIYF. CDR3 nucleotides: TGTGCCACCAGCGCCTGGGGACAGCCGGAAGACACCATATATTTT.

CDR3 sequence reads: CASSHDLPGTQQETQYF. The CDR3 coding sequence is TGTGCCAGCAGCCATGACTTACCAGGGACACAACAAGAGACCCAGTACTTC. The J gene is TRBJ2-5, the V gene TRBV3-1 (or the pseudogene TRBV3-2), with D maybe TRBD1 (6 bases). CDR3 length: 17 residues. Trimming left V 3 bases short and J 2 bases short, with 19 bases between. Germline-derived CDR1 and CDR2 are LGHDT and YNNKEL (reference sequence).

This clone was found a few times. The chain recombines TRBV29-1 with TRBJ1-2; a possible D gene is TRBD1 (6 bases). The V end was cut by 7 bases, the J end by 2 bases, with 11 bases between. The CDR3 has 12 amino acids. Per the germline V gene, CDR1 is SQVTM and CDR2 is ANQGSEA. The CDR3 nucleotides read TGCAGCGGCCAGGACAGAAACTATGGCTACACCTTC. Its protein product is CSGQDRNYGYTF.